This TCR beta chain emerged from a study of blood T cell repertoires in COVID-19. Study-level information: There were acute and convalescent COVID-19 samples, and they came from the United States, Italy and Spain. The analysed material was cDNA or gDNA that came from T cells, B-cell-depleted T cells, or PBMCs.

Per germline, CDR1 SGHRS and CDR2 YFSETQ. Trimming pared 0 bases from V and 4 bases from J, leaving 10 bases between. CDR3 size: 14 residues. In the original analysis: Amplification with reference gene primers provided the estimates of nucleated cell counts. Data came from immunoSEQ multiplex PCR; TCRdb stores just in-frame clones and leaves some out. The V and J calls and clone size come from that table; D and trimming were worked out from the DNA. The sample holds 150,000 to 200,000 clones, roughly 85% seen once. The sample holds a few counts of this clone. The sequenced material came from peripheral blood. This receptor was identified in a young woman with acute or convalescent COVID-19. V and J are TRBV5-1 and TRBJ1-2, with D unresolved. CDR3 DNA sequence: TGCGCCAGCAGCTTGGATAAGAACAGCTATGGCTACACCTTC. Translated: CASSLDKNSYGYTF.